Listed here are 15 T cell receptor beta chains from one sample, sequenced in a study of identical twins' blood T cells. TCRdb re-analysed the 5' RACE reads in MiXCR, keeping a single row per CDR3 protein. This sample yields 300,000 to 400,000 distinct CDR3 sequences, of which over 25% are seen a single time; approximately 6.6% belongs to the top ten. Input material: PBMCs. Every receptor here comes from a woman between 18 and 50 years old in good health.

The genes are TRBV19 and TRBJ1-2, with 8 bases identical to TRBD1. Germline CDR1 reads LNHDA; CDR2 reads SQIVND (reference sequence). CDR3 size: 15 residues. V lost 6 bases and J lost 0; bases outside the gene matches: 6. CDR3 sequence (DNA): TGTGCCAGTAGACCAAGGGGACAGGCTAACTATGGCTACACCTTC. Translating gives CASRPRGQANYGYTF.

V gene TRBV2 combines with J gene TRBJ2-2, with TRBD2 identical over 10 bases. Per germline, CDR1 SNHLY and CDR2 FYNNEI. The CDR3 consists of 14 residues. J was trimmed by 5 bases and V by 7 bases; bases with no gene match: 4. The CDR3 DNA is TGTGCCAGCACGAGCGGGAGGGGAACCGGGGAGCTGTTTTTT. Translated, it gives CASTSGRGTGELFF.

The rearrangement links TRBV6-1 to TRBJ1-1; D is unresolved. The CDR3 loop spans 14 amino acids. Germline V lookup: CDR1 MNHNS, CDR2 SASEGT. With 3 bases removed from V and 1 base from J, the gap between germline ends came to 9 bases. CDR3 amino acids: CASSDQYGNTEAFF. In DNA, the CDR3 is TGTGCCAGCAGTGACCAATACGGGAACACTGAAGCTTTCTTT.

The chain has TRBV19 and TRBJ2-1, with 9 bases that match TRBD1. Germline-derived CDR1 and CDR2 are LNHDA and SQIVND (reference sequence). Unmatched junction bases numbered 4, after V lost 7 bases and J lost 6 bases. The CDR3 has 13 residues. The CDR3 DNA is TGTGCCAGTAACACAGGGGGCCCCAATGAGCAGTTCTTC. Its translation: CASNTGGPNEQFF.

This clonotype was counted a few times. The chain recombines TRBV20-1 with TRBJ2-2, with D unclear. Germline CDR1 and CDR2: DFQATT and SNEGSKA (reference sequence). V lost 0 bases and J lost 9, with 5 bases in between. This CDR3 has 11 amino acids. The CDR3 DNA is TGCAGTGCTAGAGATCGGCGGGAGCTGTTTTTT. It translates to CSARDRRELFF.

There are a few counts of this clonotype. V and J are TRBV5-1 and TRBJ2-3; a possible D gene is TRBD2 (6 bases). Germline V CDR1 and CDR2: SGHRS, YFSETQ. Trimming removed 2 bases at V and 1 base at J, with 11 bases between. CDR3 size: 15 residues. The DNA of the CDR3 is TGCGCCAGCAGCTTTTCGGGACTCGGCACAGATACGCAGTATTTT. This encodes CASSFSGLGTDTQYF.

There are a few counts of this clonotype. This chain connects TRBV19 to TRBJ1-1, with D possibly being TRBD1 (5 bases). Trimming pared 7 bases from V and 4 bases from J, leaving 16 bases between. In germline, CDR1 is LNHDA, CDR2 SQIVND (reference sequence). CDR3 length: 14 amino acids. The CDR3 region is CASIPGQFSTEAFF. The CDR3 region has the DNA TGTGCCAGTATACCGGGGCAGTTTAGCACTGAAGCTTTCTTT.

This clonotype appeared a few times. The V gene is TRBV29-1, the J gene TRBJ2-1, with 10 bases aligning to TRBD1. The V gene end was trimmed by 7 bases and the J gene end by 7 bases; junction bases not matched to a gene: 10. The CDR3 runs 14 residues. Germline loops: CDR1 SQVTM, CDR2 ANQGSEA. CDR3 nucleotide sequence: TGCAGCGGACAGGGGGCGACGGTCCGGAATGAGCAGTTCTTC. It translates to CSGQGATVRNEQFF.

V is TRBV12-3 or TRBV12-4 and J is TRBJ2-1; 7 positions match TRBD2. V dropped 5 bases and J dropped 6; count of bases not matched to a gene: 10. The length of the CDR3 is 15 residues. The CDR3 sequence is CASSPSGASLNEQFF. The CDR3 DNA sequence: TGTGCCAGCAGTCCAAGCGGGGCGTCCCTCAATGAGCAGTTCTTC.

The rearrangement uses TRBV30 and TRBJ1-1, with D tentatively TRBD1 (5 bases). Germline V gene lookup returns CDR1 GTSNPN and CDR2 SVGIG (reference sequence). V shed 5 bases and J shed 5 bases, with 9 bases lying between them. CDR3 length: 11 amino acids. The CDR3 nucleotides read TGTGCCTGGCAGGGAAGGACTGAAGCTTTCTTT. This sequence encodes CAWQGRTEAFF.

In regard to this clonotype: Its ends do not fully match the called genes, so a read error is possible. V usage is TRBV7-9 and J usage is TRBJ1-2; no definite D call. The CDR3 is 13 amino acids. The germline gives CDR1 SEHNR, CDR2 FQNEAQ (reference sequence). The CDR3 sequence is CAGSSSVFYGYTF. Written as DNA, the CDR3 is TGTGCCGGCAGCTCCTCGGTCTTTTATGGCTACACCTTC.

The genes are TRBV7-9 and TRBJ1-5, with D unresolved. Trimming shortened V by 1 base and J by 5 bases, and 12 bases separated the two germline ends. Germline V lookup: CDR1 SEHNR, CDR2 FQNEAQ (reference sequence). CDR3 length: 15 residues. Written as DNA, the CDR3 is TGTGCCAGCAGCTTAGAGTCCACGGCGGATCAGCCCCAGCATTTT. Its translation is CASSLESTADQPQHF.

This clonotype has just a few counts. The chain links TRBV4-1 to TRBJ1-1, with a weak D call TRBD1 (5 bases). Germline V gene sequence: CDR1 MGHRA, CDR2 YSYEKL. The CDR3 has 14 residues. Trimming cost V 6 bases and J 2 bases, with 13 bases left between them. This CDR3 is CASRGPLKNTEAFF. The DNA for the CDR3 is TGCGCCAGCAGGGGACCGTTGAAAAACACTGAAGCTTTCTTT.

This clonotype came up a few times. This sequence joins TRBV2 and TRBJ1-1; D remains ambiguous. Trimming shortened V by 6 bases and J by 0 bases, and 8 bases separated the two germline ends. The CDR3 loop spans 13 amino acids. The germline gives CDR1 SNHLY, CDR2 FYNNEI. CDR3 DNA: TGTGCCAGCAGGGACGGAATGAACACTGAAGCTTTCTTT. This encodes CASRDGMNTEAFF.

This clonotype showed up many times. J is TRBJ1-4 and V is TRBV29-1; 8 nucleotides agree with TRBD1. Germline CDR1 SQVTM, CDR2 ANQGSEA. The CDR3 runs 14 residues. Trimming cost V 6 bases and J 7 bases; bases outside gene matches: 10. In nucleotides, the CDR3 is TGCAGCGTCCGCAACAGGGGGACGGGTGAAAAACTGTTTTTT. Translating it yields CSVRNRGTGEKLFF.